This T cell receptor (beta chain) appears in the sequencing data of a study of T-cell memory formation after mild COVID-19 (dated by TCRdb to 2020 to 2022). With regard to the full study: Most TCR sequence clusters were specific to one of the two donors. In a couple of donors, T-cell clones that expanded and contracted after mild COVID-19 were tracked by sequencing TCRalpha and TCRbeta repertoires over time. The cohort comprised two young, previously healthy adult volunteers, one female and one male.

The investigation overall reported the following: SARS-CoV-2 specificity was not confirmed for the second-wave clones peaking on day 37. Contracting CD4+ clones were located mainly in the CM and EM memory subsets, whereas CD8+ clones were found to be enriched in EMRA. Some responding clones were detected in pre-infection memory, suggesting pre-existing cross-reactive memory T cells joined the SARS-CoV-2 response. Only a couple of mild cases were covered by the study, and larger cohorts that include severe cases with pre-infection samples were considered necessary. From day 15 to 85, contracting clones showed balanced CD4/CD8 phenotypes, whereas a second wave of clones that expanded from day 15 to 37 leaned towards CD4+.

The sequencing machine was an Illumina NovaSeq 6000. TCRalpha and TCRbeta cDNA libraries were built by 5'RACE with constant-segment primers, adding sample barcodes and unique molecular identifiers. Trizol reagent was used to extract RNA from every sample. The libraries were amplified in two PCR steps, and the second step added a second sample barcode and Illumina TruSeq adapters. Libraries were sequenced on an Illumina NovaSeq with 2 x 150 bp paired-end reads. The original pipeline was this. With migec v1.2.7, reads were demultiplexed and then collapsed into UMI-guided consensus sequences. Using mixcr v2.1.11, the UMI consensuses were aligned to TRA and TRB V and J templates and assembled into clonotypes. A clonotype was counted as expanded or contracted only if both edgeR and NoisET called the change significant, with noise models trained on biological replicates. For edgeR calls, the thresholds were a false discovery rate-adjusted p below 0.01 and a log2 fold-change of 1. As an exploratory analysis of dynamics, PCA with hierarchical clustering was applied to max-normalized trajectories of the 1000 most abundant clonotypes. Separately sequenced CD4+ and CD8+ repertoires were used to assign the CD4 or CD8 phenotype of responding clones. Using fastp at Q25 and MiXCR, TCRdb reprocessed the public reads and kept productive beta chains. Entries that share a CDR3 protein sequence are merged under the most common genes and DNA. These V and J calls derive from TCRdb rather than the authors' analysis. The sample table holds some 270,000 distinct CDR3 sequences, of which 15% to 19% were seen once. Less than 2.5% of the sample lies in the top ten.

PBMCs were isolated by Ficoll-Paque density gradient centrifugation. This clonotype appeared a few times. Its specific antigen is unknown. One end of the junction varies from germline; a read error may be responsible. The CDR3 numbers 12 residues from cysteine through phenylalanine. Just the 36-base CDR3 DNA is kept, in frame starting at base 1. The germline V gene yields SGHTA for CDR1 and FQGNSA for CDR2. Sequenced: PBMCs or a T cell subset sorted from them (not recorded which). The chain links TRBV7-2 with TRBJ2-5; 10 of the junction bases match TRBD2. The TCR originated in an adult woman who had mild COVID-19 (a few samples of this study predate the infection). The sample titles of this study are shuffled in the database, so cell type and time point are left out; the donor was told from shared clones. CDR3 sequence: CASSFEREGLHF. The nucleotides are TGTGCCAGCAGCTTTGAGCGGGAGGGCCTGCACTTC.